The 25 T cell receptor beta chains below were found in one sample sequenced in a study of T-cell reconstitution after alpha-beta-depleted transplantation in children. Library preparation (for TCRbeta) was performed with unique molecular identifiers. TCRdb reprocessed the PCR reads with MiXCR, giving one entry per CDR3 protein. The sample holds about 500,000 distinct CDR3 sequences, about an eighth seen once. The sample was PBMCs, mostly from graft donor cells, taken 180 days after TCRalphabeta/CD19-depleted stem cell transplant. The source is a female patient aged 2-9 years who had a stem cell transplant for aplastic anemia, so the T cells may come from the graft donor.

This clonotype was picked up many times. The V call is TRBV12-3 or TRBV12-4, the J call TRBJ2-5; 9 nucleotides match TRBD2. This CDR3 contains 17 residues. Trimming cost V 4 bases and J 4 bases; bases outside gene matches: 13. CDR3: CASSYTFSGSGRETQYF. Here the CDR3 DNA reads TGTGCCAGCAGTTACACCTTTAGCGGGAGTGGACGAGAGACCCAGTACTTC.

This clonotype was detected a few times. The chain joins TRBV12-3 or TRBV12-4 to TRBJ2-7; D uncertain. This CDR3 spans 14 amino acids. V lost 5 bases and J lost 0, with 11 bases in between. The CDR3 DNA sequence: TGTGCCAGCAGTCGAAGCAGTAGCTCCTACGAGCAGTACGTC. It encodes CASSRSSSSYEQYV.

This clonotype was seen at least ten times. The V gene is TRBV5-1, the J gene TRBJ2-5, with TRBD2 matching 15 bases. CDR3 length: 18 residues. V gave up 2 bases and J gave up 2 bases; unmatched junction bases: 7. Germline CDR1 is SGHRS and CDR2 is YFSETQ. The chain's CDR3 is CASSFGTSGGIVQETQYF. CDR3 nucleotide sequence: TGCGCCAGCAGCTTCGGGACTAGCGGGGGGATCGTTCAAGAGACCCAGTACTTC. The full variable domain, its missing parts supplied by reference TRBV5-1 and TRBJ2-5, is KAGVTQTPRYLIKTRGQQVTLSCSPISGHRSVSWYQQTPGQGLQFLFEYFSETQRNKGNFPGRFSGRQFSNSRSEMNVSTLELGDSALYLCASSFGTSGGIVQETQYFGPGTRLLVL.

This clonotype was detected many times. CDR3 sequence (DNA): TGTGCCAGCAGCTTCGGGACACGCGATACGCAGTATTTT. Its translation is CASSFGTRDTQYF. This chain joins TRBV11-2 and TRBJ2-3, with D possibly matching TRBD1 (6 bases). The CDR3 sequence is 13 residues long. V lost 3 bases and J 6 bases, leaving 10 bases between the germline ends. The germline gives CDR1 SGHAT, CDR2 FQNNGV.

The rearrangement uses TRBV5-1 and TRBJ2-3; D remains unclear. Per the germline V gene, CDR1 is SGHRS and CDR2 is YFSETQ. The CDR3 extends over 17 amino acids. Trimming stripped 0 bases from V and 2 bases from J, with 16 bases between. CDR3 region: CASSLVPAELFTDTQYF. The DNA of the CDR3 is TGCGCCAGCAGCTTGGTCCCAGCCGAGCTGTTCACAGATACGCAGTATTTT.

This clonotype turned up a few times. The V call is TRBV5-1, the J call TRBJ2-1; tentative D call: TRBD2 (6 bases). Germline V gives CDR1 SGHRS, CDR2 YFSETQ. Trimming stripped 4 bases from V and 4 bases from J, with 18 bases between. The CDR3 has 16 residues. CDR3 amino acids: CASSQSSTGEYNEQFF. The DNA for the CDR3 is TGCGCCAGCAGCCAATCGTCTACGGGGGAATACAATGAGCAGTTCTTC.

This clonotype has just a few counts. The genes are TRBV12-3 or TRBV12-4 and TRBJ2-1, with 13 positions matching TRBD2. The CDR3 length is 14 residues. The J segment lost 9 bases and the V segment lost 8 bases, leaving 7 bases of the junction unmatched. CDR3 sequence reads: CASGPGLAGTEQFF. The CDR3 DNA follows: TGTGCCAGCGGACCGGGACTAGCGGGAACTGAGCAGTTCTTC.

This chain connects TRBV28 to TRBJ1-1; TRBD1 agrees at 9 bases. This CDR3 spans 16 amino acids. CDR1 is MDHEN, CDR2 SYDVKM, per germline. V was clipped by 2 bases and J by 7 bases; unmatched bases: 11. The CDR3 DNA is TGTGCCAGCAGTTTACCGAGGAGGGACAGGGCGGTTGAAGCTTTCTTT. Its protein is CASSLPRRDRAVEAFF.

The chain carries TRBV12-3 or TRBV12-4 and TRBJ2-5, with D possibly called TRBD1 or TRBD2 (5 bases each). The CDR3 length is 14 residues. With 4 bases removed from V and 4 bases from J, the gap between germline ends came to 13 bases. CDR3 protein: CASSSLGARETQYF. CDR3 in DNA: TGTGCCAGCAGTTCCCTCGGGGCCCGAGAGACCCAGTACTTC.

This clonotype was observed a few times. The chain has TRBV4-2 and TRBJ2-5; 7 bases are shared with TRBD2. Per the germline V gene, CDR1 is LGHNA and CDR2 is YNFKEQ. CDR3 length: 16 residues. With 0 bases clipped from V and 5 bases from J, the junction kept 9 bases outside the gene matches. The CDR3 region is CASSQEGGRTGETQYF. The CDR3 DNA follows: TGTGCCAGCAGCCAAGAAGGCGGGAGAACTGGGGAGACCCAGTACTTC.

This clonotype was counted ten times or more. The CDR3 DNA reads as TGCAGCGTTGAATATCCCAGAATTCTCAATGAGCAGTTCTTC. Its protein is CSVEYPRILNEQFF. The chain is built from TRBV29-1 and TRBJ2-1, with no clear D. CDR3 length: 14 amino acids. V gave up 2 bases and J gave up 6 bases, with 14 bases separating them. From germline, CDR1 is SQVTM and CDR2 ANQGSEA.

Only a few counts were recorded for this clonotype. The rearrangement uses TRBV20-1 and TRBJ2-7; D remains unclear. Between the trimmed V and J ends, which lost 3 bases and 0 bases, there was a span of 9 bases. This CDR3 has 13 amino acids. The germline gives CDR1 DFQATT, CDR2 SNEGSKA (reference sequence). The CDR3 bases are TGCAGTGCTAGGGGTGACCACTCCTACGAGCAGTACTTC. Protein: CSARGDHSYEQYF.

This clonotype was counted ten times or more. The V gene is TRBV12-3 or TRBV12-4, the J gene TRBJ1-4; D gene uncertain. The CDR3 is 14 residues long. V dropped 5 bases and J dropped 0 bases, with 7 bases sitting between them. CDR3 residues: CASSIYPTNEKLFF. The CDR3 coding sequence is TGTGCCAGCAGTATATACCCAACTAATGAAAAACTGTTTTTT.

The chain joins TRBV11-1 to TRBJ2-1; 8 bases agree with TRBD1. CDR3 length equals 16 residues. Germline CDR1 SGHAT, CDR2 FQDESV (reference sequence). The junction had 7 bases not matched to a gene; V was cut back by 2 bases and J by 4 bases. The CDR3 DNA reads TGTGCCAGCAGCTTACCTACAGGGGGGAGGTACAATGAGCAGTTCTTC. Protein: CASSLPTGGRYNEQFF.

About this clonotype: Possible read error: a much larger clone is one base away. J is TRBJ2-3 and V is TRBV9; 10 nucleotides line up with TRBD2. The germline V gene has CDR1 SGDLS and CDR2 YYNGEE. CDR3 length: 16 residues. The CDR3 region has the DNA TGTGCCGGCAGTTCAGGACTAGCGGCTAGCACAGATACGCAGTATTTT. It yields the protein CAGSSGLAASTDTQYF.

V is TRBV7-2 and J is TRBJ2-1; D tentatively fits TRBD1 or TRBD2 (6 bases each). The CDR3 has 15 residues. Trimming cost V 7 bases and J 5 bases, with 18 bases left between them. The V gene's germline CDR1 is SGHTA and CDR2 FQGNSA. The CDR3 region has the DNA TGTGCCAGCAACACAATCGGGGGCCGGGACAATGAGCAGTTCTTC. This sequence encodes CASNTIGGRDNEQFF.

The rearrangement links TRBV7-2 to TRBJ2-3; D remains unclear. The V end was cut by 4 bases, the J end by 2 bases, with 13 bases between. Germline V gene sequence: CDR1 SGHTA, CDR2 FQGNSA. The CDR3 has 15 residues. DNA for the CDR3: TGTGCCAGCAGCTCCTCCAGGTTACCCACAGATACGCAGTATTTT. Translating it yields CASSSSRLPTDTQYF.

V is TRBV28 and J is TRBJ2-7; possible D gene TRBD2, 6 bases. The CDR3 spans 13 residues. V shed 7 bases and J shed 6 bases, with 16 bases lying between them. Germline V gene data show CDR1 as MDHEN and CDR2 as SYDVKM. The CDR3 bases are TGTGCCAGCACCCTTTGGGGGGTGCCCGAGCAGTACTTC. Its translation: CASTLWGVPEQYF.

This clonotype showed up many times. The rearrangement joins TRBV12-3 or TRBV12-4 to TRBJ2-1; 7 nucleotides agree with TRBD2. The CDR3 consists of 16 residues. V gave up 2 bases and J gave up 0 bases; unmatched junction bases: 4. The chain's CDR3 is CASSLRRESSYNEQFF. Written as DNA, the CDR3 is TGTGCCAGCAGTTTAAGGCGGGAGAGCTCCTACAATGAGCAGTTCTTC.

The chain uses TRBV10-1 and TRBJ1-2; D remains unclear. CDR1 and CDR2 from the germline V gene are WNHNN and SYGVQD (reference sequence). The V end was cut by 3 bases, the J end by 1 base, with 9 bases between. This CDR3 is 14 amino acids long. In nucleotides, the CDR3 is TGCGCCAGCAGTGAACCCGACAATAACTATGGCTACACCTTC. Protein product: CASSEPDNNYGYTF.

This clonotype was counted many times. The chain employs TRBV28 and TRBJ2-7, with 7 bases aligning to TRBD1. Trimming removed 4 bases from V and 0 bases from J; junction bases left unmatched: 6. CDR3 size: 15 residues. In germline, CDR1 is MDHEN, CDR2 SYDVKM. CDR3 in amino acids: CASSSTGWSSYEQYV. DNA for the CDR3: TGTGCCAGCAGTTCGACAGGGTGGAGCTCCTACGAGCAGTACGTC.

V is TRBV10-3 and J is TRBJ2-7; D is perhaps TRBD1 (5 bases). Germline values: CDR1 ENHRY, CDR2 SYGVKD. V gave up 2 bases and J gave up 4 bases, with 21 bases separating them. This CDR3 has 17 residues. The CDR3 DNA reads as TGTGCCATCAGTGAGCGACAAGGGGCGGCATATAGGTACGAGCAGTACTTC. The encoded protein is CAISERQGAAYRYEQYF.

In this sample, this clonotype turned up a few times. This rearrangement joins TRBV11-3 to TRBJ2-2; maybe TRBD2 (5 bases). There are 14 residues in the CDR3. V lost 1 base to trimming and J lost 5 bases, with 8 bases between them. From germline, CDR1 is SGHNT and CDR2 YENEEA. The CDR3 DNA is TGTGCCAGCAGCTTAGGACGGGGAACCGGGGAGCTGTTTTTT. It codes for CASSLGRGTGELFF.

This clonotype occurred many times. This sequence joins TRBV7-8 and TRBJ2-3; 7 nucleotides agree with TRBD2. Germline V CDR1 and CDR2: SGHVS, FQNEAQ. This CDR3 contains 13 residues. Germline trimming cut 7 bases from V and 14 bases from J; bases unmatched to any gene: 15. Here the CDR3 DNA reads TGTGCCAGCAACTCAATTTGGGGCGGGAGACTGTATTTT. It is translated as CASNSIWGGRLYF.

The chain links TRBV7-9 to TRBJ1-2, with D perhaps matching TRBD1 (5 bases). CDR1 and CDR2 from the germline V gene are SEHNR and FQNEAQ (reference sequence). CDR3 length: 14 amino acids. The ends were cut back, 2 bases at V and 4 bases at J, with 11 bases in the middle. The CDR3, as DNA: TGTGCCAGCAGCTTACTCGGGGCAGTCTATGGCTACACCTTC. Encoded protein: CASSLLGAVYGYTF. Combining the CDR3 with reference TRBV7-9 and TRBJ1-2 gives the whole variable domain DTGVSQNPRHKITKRGQNVTFRCDPISEHNRLYWYRQTLGQGPEFLTYFQNEAQLEKSRLLSDRFSAERPKGSFSTLEIQRTEQGDSAMYLCASSLLGAVYGYTFGSGTRLTVV.